A selection of T cell receptor beta chains follows, all from one sample in a study of blood T cell repertoires in COVID-19. Produced via immunoSEQ multiplex PCR; TCRdb's table is partial and in-frame only. The sample comprises about 74,000 clones, about four fifths of which are singletons, and roughly 16% rests with the top ten. The sequencing input was peripheral blood. The source of these receptors is a human donor in a cohort sampled during active COVID-19. CDR3s include the opening cysteine and the closing phenylalanine or tryptophan. D genes are given only for firm matches. Not all rows give a size; the values are once, few, many and, for expanded clones, a class.

V gene	D gene	J gene	clone size	CDR3 DNA	CDR3 protein
TRBV6-5	TRBD2	TRBJ2-7	-	TGTGCCAGCAGCCCCGCGAGCGGGAGGTTCCACGAGCAGTACTTC	CASSPASGRFHEQYF
TRBV28	-	TRBJ1-2	few	TGTGCCAGCAGTCCCCTGGTGGGAGGGGGCTACACCTTC	CASSPLVGGGYTF
TRBV30	-	TRBJ2-3	-	TGTGCCTGGCGAAAAAGCGGGAGCACAGATACGCAGTATTTT	CAWRKSGSTDTQYF
TRBV6-6	-	TRBJ2-6	-	TGTGCCAGCCATGGACTGTCTGGGGCCAACGTCCTGACTTTC	CASHGLSGANVLTF
TRBV7-6	TRBD1	TRBJ1-1	-	TGTGCCAGCAGCAAAAACACACCGGGACAGGGGCAAAGTTTCGGGACTGAAGCTTTCTTT	CASSKNTPGQGQSFGTEAFF
TRBV30	TRBD2	TRBJ2-1	-	TGTGCCTGGAGTGTGGTGACAGGGGGGATACTAGCGGGAGATGAGCAGTTCTTC	CAWSVVTGGILAGDEQFF
TRBV28	TRBD2	TRBJ2-1	-	TGTGCCAGCAAATCCCTAGCGGGTCTTGAGGGGGATGAGCAGTTCTTC	CASKSLAGLEGDEQFF
TRBV11-2	-	TRBJ2-7	-	TGTGCCAGCAGCGGAGACTTGGGTCCTTTCATGGAGCAGTACTTC	CASSGDLGPFMEQYF
TRBV6-1	-	TRBJ1-1	-	TGTGCCAGCAGTGACGCTCAGGGGAACACTGAAGCTTTCTTT	CASSDAQGNTEAFF
TRBV6-5	-	TRBJ2-6	-	TGTGCCAGCACCCAGGGGAGCTCTGGGGCCAACGTCCTGACTTTC	CASTQGSSGANVLTF
TRBV14	TRBD1	TRBJ1-1	once	TGTGCCAGCAGCCAGGCCGGGACAGGGTTTAACACTGAAGCTTTCTTT	CASSQAGTGFNTEAFF
TRBV5-6	-	TRBJ2-1	-	TGTGCCAGCAGCTTGGGATCGGGAGCCAACAATGAGCAGTTCTTC	CASSLGSGANNEQFF
TRBV5-1	-	TRBJ2-1	-	TGCGCCAGCAGCCTGGTCCGGAATGAGCAGTTCTTC	CASSLVRNEQFF
TRBV10-2	TRBD2	TRBJ2-7	-	TGCGCCAGCCGGACTAGCGGGAGATTGTACGAGCAGTACTTC	CASRTSGRLYEQYF
TRBV4-1	TRBD2	TRBJ2-5	-	TGCGCCAGCAGCCGGAGCGGCGGGAGGGCCCAAGAGACCCAGTACTTC	CASSRSGGRAQETQYF
TRBV25-1	TRBD1	TRBJ2-7	-	TGTGCCAGCAGTGACCCGGGACAGGGCTACGAGCAGTACTTC	CASSDPGQGYEQYF
TRBV7-9	-	TRBJ2-5	-	TGTGCCAGCAGCTTACGGGAAGTGGGAGAGACCCAGTACTTC	CASSLREVGETQYF
TRBV30	-	TRBJ2-5	-	TGTGCCTGGAGTGTACAAGCGGGCCCCCAAGAGACCCAGTACTTC	CAWSVQAGPQETQYF
TRBV2	-	TRBJ1-6	-	TGTGCCAGCACAAGCAGGGGTAATTCACCCCTCCACTTT	CASTSRGNSPLHF
TRBV2	TRBD2	TRBJ2-3	-	TGTGCCAGGTCTAGCGGGGAAAGCACAGATACGCAGTATTTT	CARSSGESTDTQYF
TRBV5-1	-	TRBJ2-7	once	TGCGCCAGCAGCTTATCGGGATACGAGCAGTACTTC	CASSLSGYEQYF
TRBV30	-	TRBJ2-6	-	TGTGCCTGGACGTCGGGGAAGAGCTCTGGGGCCAACGTCCTGACTTTC	CAWTSGKSSGANVLTF
TRBV2	-	TRBJ1-1	-	TGTGCCAGCAGTGCGGGTCTAAACACTGAAGCTTTCTTT	CASSAGLNTEAFF
TRBV9	TRBD2	TRBJ2-7	-	TGTGCCAGCAGCGTAGATATGGGACTAGCGGGAGGAGGAGGGGATGGGCAGTACTTC	CASSVDMGLAGGGGDGQYF
TRBV24-1	-	TRBJ1-1	-	TGTGCCACCAGAGGGAGGGCAGGGAAGGGTGATACTGAAGCTTTCTTT	CATRGRAGKGDTEAFF
TRBV6-2/TRBV6-3	-	TRBJ2-2	-	TGTGCCAGCAGTTACCCCGTCACCGGGGAGCTGTTTTTT	CASSYPVTGELFF
TRBV15	-	TRBJ2-7	-	TGTGCCACCAGCAGAGAGACGCCCGGGTCAGCACAAAGCCAAAAATACGAGCAGTACTTC	CATSRETPGSAQSQKYEQYF
TRBV19	TRBD1	TRBJ1-2	-	TGTGCCAGTAGATCACAGGGGGCATATGGCTACACCTTC	CASRSQGAYGYTF
TRBV27	TRBD1	TRBJ1-5	-	TGTGCCAGCAGTTTTGACAGGGTGGGCCAGCCCCAGCATTTT	CASSFDRVGQPQHF
TRBV6-5	TRBD1	TRBJ2-7	-	TGTGCCAGCAGTTACGCGGACAGGGCCTACGAGCAGTACTTC	CASSYADRAYEQYF
TRBV5-4	TRBD1	TRBJ2-7	-	TGTGCCAGCAGCTTCGGACAGGGGTTCGACGAGCAGTACTTC	CASSFGQGFDEQYF
TRBV28	TRBD1	TRBJ1-2	-	TGTGCCAGCAGATCCCCTGGGCAGGGGGCCGACTATGGCTACACCTTC	CASRSPGQGADYGYTF
TRBV27	TRBD1	TRBJ1-4	-	TGTGCCAGCAGACCTCGAGGACAGGGAGGAGAAAAACTGTTTTTT	CASRPRGQGGEKLFF
TRBV7-2	TRBD1	TRBJ1-5	few	TGTGCCAGCAGCTTGGACAGGGGGATGGGGCCCCAGCATTTT	CASSLDRGMGPQHF